The 4 T cell receptor beta chains given below trace back to one sample, sequenced in a study of radiation and T cells in renal cell carcinoma. Sequencing used immunoSEQ multiplex PCR; TCRdb keeps in-frame clones, though not all of them. The data hold about 59,000 clones, with around 72% observed a single time. The time point here: baseline pretreatment blood. The sample's treatment: 15 Gy SBRT to primary tumor, nephrectomy 4 weeks later. The sequencing here drew on blood, taken from a patient whose treatment included radiotherapy and nephrectomy. The source of these receptors is a man between 60 and 75 years old with renal cell carcinoma.

This sequence joins TRBV19 and TRBJ2-6; no clear D. V was cut by 3 bases and J by 1 base, with 10 bases left in between. The CDR3 is 16 residues long. The germline V gene has CDR1 LNHDA and CDR2 SQIVND (reference sequence). CDR3 in amino acids: CASSIWQPSGANVLTF. DNA for the CDR3: TGTGCCAGTAGTATTTGGCAGCCGTCTGGGGCCAACGTCCTGACTTTC.

V and J are TRBV21-1 and TRBJ2-7. TRBV21-1 is listed as a pseudogene. The CDR3 loop spans 13 amino acids. DNA for the CDR3: TGTGCCAGCAGCAAAGCGGGATTCTACGAGCAGTACGTC. Its protein product is CASSKAGFYEQYV.

The rearrangement links TRBV19 to TRBJ2-7, with D maybe TRBD2 (5 bases). Germline CDR1 is LNHDA and CDR2 is SQIVND (reference sequence). The length of the CDR3 is 18 residues. V shed 2 bases and J shed 0 bases, with 20 bases lying between them. In DNA, the CDR3 is TGTGCCAGTAGTATATCTTTTGTGGACGGGAATCGCTCCTACGAGCAGTACGTC. Protein product: CASSISFVDGNRSYEQYV.

V and J are TRBV13 and TRBJ2-4; D gene ambiguous. V was shortened by 4 bases and J by 1 base, with 11 bases between the two germline ends. Germline V lookup: CDR1 PRHDT, CDR2 FYEKMQ (reference sequence). CDR3 size: 15 residues. The CDR3 region has the DNA TGTGCCAGCAGCTCGCGGTTGGGGGCCAAAAACATTCAGTACTTC. Amino acids: CASSSRLGAKNIQYF. Full variable domain (rest looked up from reference TRBV13 and TRBJ2-4): AAGVIQSPRHLIKEKRETATLKCYPIPRHDTVYWYQQGPGQDPQFLISFYEKMQSDKGSIPDRFSAQQFSDYHSELNMSSLELGDSALYFCASSSRLGAKNIQYFGAGTRLSVL.